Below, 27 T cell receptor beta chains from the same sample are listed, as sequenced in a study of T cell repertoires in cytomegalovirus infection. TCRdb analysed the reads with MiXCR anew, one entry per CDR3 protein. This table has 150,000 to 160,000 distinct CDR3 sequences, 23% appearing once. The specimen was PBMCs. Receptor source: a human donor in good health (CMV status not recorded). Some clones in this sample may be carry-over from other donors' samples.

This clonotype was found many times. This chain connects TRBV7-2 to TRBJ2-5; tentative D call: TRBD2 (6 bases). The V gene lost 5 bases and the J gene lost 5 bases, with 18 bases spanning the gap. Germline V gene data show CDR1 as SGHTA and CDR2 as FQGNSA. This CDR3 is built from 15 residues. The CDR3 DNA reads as TGTGCCAGCAGCGGTAGCGGCCGTGTATCTGAGACCCAGTACTTC. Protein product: CASSGSGRVSETQYF.

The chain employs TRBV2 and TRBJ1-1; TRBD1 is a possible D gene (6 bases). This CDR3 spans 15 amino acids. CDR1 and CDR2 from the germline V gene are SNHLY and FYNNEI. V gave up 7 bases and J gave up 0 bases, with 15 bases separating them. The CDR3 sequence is CASKGGGVMNTEAFF. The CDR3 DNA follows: TGTGCCAGCAAGGGCGGGGGCGTTATGAACACTGAAGCTTTCTTT.

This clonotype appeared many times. CDR3 sequence: CASSFFGTGNWDTQYF. CDR3 bases: TGTGCCAGCAGCTTCTTCGGTACGGGTAATTGGGATACGCAGTATTTT. The rearrangement joins TRBV28 to TRBJ2-3, with unresolved D. The CDR3 consists of 16 residues. CDR1 is MDHEN and CDR2 is SYDVKM in the germline V gene. Trimming removed 6 bases at V and 6 bases at J, with 22 bases between.

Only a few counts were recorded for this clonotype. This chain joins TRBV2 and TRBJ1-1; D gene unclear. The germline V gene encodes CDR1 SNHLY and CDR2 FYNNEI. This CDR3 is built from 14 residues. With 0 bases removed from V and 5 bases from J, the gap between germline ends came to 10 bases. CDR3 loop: CASSEALPGTEAFF. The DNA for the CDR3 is TGTGCCAGCAGTGAAGCCCTCCCGGGGACTGAAGCTTTCTTT.

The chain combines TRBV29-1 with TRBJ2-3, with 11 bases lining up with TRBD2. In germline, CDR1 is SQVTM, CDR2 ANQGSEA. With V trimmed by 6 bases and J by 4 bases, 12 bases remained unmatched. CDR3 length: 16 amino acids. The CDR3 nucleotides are TGCAGCGTCTACGATACTAGCGGGGGATTGTCAGATACGCAGTATTTT. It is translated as CSVYDTSGGLSDTQYF.

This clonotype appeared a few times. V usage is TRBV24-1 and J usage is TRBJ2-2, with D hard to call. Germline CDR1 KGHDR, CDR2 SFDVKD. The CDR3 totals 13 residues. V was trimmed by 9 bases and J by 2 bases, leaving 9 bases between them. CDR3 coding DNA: TGTGCCACCTCTAAGGGAAACACCGGGGAGCTGTTTTTT. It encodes CATSKGNTGELFF.

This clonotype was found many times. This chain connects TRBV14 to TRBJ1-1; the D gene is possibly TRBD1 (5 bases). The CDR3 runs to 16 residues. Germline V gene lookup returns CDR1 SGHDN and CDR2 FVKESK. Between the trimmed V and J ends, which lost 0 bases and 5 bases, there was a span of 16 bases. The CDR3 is CASSQDIPWEGTEAFF. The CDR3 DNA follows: TGTGCCAGCAGCCAAGATATTCCGTGGGAGGGGACTGAAGCTTTCTTT.

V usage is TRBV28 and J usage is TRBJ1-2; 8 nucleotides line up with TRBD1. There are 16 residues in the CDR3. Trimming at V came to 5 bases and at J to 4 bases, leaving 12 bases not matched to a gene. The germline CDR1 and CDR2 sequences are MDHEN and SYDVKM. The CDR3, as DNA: TGTGCCAGCAGTCTTTTAAACCAGGGGGCGGTCTATGGCTACACCTTC. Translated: CASSLLNQGAVYGYTF.

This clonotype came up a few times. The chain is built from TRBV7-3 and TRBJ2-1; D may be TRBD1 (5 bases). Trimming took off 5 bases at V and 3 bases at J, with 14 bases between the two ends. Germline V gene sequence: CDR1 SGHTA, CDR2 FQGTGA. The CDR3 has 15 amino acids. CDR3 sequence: CASSPGIPLYNEQFF. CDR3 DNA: TGTGCCAGCAGCCCAGGGATTCCCCTCTACAATGAGCAGTTCTTC.

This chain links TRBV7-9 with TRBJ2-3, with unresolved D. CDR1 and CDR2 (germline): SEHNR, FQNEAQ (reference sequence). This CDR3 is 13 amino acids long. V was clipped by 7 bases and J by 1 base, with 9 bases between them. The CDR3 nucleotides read TGTGCCAGCACCCGCGCCGGCACAGATACGCAGTATTTT. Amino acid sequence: CASTRAGTDTQYF. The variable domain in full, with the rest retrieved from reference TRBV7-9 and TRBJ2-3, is DTGVSQNPRHKITKRGQNVTFRCDPISEHNRLYWYRQTLGQGPEFLTYFQNEAQLEKSRLLSDRFSAERPKGSFSTLEIQRTEQGDSAMYLCASTRAGTDTQYFGPGTRLTVL.

The CDR3 protein is CASSEDFGGGEQFF. CDR3 coding DNA: TGTGCCAGCAGTGAAGATTTTGGAGGAGGTGAGCAGTTCTTC. The gene calls are TRBV2 and TRBJ2-1; a weak D match, TRBD2 (5 bases). This CDR3 is 14 amino acids long. V lost 1 base, J lost 9 bases, and 13 bases lay in between. Germline CDR1 and CDR2: SNHLY and FYNNEI.

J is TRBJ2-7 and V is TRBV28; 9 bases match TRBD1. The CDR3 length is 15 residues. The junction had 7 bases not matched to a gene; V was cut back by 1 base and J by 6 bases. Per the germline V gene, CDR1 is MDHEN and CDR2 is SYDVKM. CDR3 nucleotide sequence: TGTGCCAGCAGTTTATTCCGGGACAGGGTGTTCGAGCAGTACTTC. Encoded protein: CASSLFRDRVFEQYF.

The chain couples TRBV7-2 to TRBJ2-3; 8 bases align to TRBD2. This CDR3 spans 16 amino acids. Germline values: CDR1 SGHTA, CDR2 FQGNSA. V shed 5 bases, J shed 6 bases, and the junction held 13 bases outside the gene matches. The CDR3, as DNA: TGTGCCAGCAGCCCCCCCGGGGGGGCCCAGGCGGATACGCAGTATTTT. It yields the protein CASSPPGGAQADTQYF.

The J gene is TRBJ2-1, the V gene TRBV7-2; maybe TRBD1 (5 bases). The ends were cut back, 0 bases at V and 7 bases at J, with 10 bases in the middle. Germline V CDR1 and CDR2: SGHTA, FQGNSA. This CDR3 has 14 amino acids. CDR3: CASSLAGRLNEQFF. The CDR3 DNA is TGTGCCAGCAGCTTAGCGGGGCGCTTAAATGAGCAGTTCTTC.

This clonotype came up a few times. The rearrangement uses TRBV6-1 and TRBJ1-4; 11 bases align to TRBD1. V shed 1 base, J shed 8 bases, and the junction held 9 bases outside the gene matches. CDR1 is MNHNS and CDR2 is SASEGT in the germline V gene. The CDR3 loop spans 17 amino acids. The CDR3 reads CASSEVTGTGGREKLFF. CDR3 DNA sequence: TGTGCCAGCAGTGAAGTGACCGGGACAGGGGGACGGGAAAAACTGTTTTTT.

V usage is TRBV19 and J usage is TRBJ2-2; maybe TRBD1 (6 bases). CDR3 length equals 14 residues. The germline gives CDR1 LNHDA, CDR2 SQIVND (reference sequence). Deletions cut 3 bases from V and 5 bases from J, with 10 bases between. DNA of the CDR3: TGTGCCAGTAGTATCGGACAGACTACCGGGGAGCTGTTTTTT. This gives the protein CASSIGQTTGELFF.

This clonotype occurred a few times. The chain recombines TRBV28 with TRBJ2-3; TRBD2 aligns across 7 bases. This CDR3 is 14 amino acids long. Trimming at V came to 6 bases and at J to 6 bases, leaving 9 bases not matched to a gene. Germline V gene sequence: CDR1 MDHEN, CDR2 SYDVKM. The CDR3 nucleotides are TGTGCCAGCAGCCCTCCAGGTAGCGGGGATACGCAGTATTTT. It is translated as CASSPPGSGDTQYF.

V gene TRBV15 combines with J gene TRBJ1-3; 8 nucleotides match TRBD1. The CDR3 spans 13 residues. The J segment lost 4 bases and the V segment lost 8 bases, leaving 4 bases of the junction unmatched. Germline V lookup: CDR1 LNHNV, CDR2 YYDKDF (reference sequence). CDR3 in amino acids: CATRTGTGNTIYF. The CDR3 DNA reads TGTGCCACCCGGACAGGGACCGGAAACACCATATATTTT.

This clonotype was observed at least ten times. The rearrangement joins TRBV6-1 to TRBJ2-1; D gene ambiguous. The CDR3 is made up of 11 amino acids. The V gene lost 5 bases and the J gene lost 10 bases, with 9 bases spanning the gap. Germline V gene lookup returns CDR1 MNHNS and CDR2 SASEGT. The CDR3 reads CASSPGREQFF. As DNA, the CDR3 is TGTGCCAGCAGTCCCGGCAGGGAGCAGTTCTTC.

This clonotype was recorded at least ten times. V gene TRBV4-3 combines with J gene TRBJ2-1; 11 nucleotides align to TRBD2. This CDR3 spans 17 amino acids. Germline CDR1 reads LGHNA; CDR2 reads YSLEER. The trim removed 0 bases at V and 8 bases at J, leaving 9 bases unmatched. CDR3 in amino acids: CASSQDTSGSWDDEQFF. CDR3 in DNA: TGCGCCAGCAGCCAAGATACTAGCGGGAGTTGGGACGATGAGCAGTTCTTC.

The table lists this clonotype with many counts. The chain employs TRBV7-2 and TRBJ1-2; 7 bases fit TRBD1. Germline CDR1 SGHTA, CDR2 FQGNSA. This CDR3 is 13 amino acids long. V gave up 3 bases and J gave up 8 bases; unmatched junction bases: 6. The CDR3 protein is CASSFTGVGGYTF. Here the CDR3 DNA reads TGTGCCAGCAGCTTCACAGGGGTTGGAGGCTACACCTTC.

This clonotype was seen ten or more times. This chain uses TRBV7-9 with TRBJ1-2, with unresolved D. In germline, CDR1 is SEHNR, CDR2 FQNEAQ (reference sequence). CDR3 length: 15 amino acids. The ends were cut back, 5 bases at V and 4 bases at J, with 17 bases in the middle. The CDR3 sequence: CASSPRERHLYGYTF. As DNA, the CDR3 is TGTGCCAGCAGCCCGAGGGAGCGACACCTCTATGGCTACACCTTC.

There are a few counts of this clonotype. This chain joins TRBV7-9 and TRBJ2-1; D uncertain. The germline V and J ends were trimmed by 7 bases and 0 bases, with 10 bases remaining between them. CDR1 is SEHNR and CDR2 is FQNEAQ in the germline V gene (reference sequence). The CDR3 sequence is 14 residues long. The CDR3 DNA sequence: TGTGCCAGCAAGGGTGATGGCTCCTACAATGAGCAGTTCTTC. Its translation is CASKGDGSYNEQFF.

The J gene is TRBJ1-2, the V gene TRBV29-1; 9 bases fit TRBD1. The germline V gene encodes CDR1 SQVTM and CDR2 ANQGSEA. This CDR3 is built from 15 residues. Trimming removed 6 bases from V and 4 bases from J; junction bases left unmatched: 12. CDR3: CSVHTGTGSTYGYTF. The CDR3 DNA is TGCAGCGTGCATACCGGGACAGGGTCTACCTATGGCTACACCTTC.

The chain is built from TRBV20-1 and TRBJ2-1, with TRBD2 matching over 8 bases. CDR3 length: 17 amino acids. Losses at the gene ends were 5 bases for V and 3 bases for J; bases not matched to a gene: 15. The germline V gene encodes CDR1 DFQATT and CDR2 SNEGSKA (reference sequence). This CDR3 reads CSARGRFGLAYYNEQFF. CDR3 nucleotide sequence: TGCAGTGCTCGGGGTAGGTTTGGACTAGCTTACTACAATGAGCAGTTCTTC.

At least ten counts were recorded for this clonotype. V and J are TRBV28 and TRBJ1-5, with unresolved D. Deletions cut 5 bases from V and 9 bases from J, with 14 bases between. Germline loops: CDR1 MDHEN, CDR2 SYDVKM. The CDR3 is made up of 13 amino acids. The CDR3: CASSLERSRPQHF. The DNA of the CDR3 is TGTGCCAGCAGTCTCGAGAGGAGCCGGCCCCAGCATTTT.

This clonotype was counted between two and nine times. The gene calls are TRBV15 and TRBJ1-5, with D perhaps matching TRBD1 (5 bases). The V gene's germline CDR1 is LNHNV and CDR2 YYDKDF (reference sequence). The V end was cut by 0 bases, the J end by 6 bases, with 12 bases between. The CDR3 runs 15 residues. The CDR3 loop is CATSRDYGGGQPQHF. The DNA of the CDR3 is TGTGCCACCAGCAGAGATTATGGGGGAGGTCAGCCCCAGCATTTT.